The 2 T cell receptor beta chains in this list originate from one sample, sequenced in a study of blood T cell repertoires in COVID-19. TCRdb's table, derived via immunoSEQ multiplex PCR, lists solely in-frame clones and lacks some. The sample gives 250,000 to 350,000 clones, approximately 80% of which show up once; 4.1% is in the top ten. Material for sequencing was peripheral blood. The receptors come from a woman aged 45-60 years with active or convalescent COVID-19.

This clone was observed once. The J gene is TRBJ2-7, the V gene TRBV5-1; 10 bases map to TRBD2. The length of the CDR3 is 16 residues. Germline trimming cut 4 bases from V and 2 bases from J; bases unmatched to any gene: 9. Germline CDR1 reads SGHRS; CDR2 reads YFSETQ. The CDR3 DNA reads as TGCGCCAGCAGCGGGGCTAGCGGGAGTCTCGCCTACGAGCAGTACTTC. Its translation: CASSGASGSLAYEQYF.

The chain employs TRBV4-2 and TRBJ1-2; possibly TRBD1 for D (6 bases). Germline CDR1 and CDR2: LGHNA and YNFKEQ. V was trimmed by 4 bases and J by 12 bases, leaving 18 bases between them. The CDR3 length is 13 residues. The CDR3 sequence is CASSLNLDSPNTF. CDR3 nucleotides: TGTGCCAGCAGCCTTAACCTGGACAGCCCAAACACCTTC.